The 10 T cell receptor beta chains listed next were all sequenced from one sample in a study of shared clonotypes between healthy human individuals (dated by TCRdb to the early 2020s). Library preparation used the immunoSEQ multiplex PCR assay. The table was pulled from immuneACCESS by TCRdb, which kept in-frame rearrangements only. Such tables lose some clones; where checked, under half of the loss comes from unresolved V genes, and the rest has no known cause. The sample data list about 340,000 clones, and less than 85% of these were observed just once. The ten largest account for 8.5% to 12% of the sample. The sample was memory CD4+ T cells sorted from blood. Taken with the paper, the label for cell subset or site translates to: CD45RA-negative fraction. These receptors were obtained from a young man in good health.

Turning to this clone: A much larger clone differs by one base, so this may be a read error. The gene calls are TRBV27 and TRBJ2-5; TRBD1 matches at 7 bases. Trimming removed 5 bases from V and 0 bases from J; junction bases left unmatched: 3. The CDR3 covers 14 residues. Germline-derived CDR1 and CDR2 are MNHEY and SMNVEV (reference sequence). CDR3 in DNA: TGTGCCAGCAGTCCCGGGACAGACCAAGAGACCCAGTACTTC. This translates into CASSPGTDQETQYF.

This clone was seen once. V is TRBV9 and J is TRBJ1-2; unclear D gene. Germline CDR1 and CDR2: SGDLS and YYNGEE. The CDR3 runs to 13 residues. V lost 0 bases, J lost 6 bases, and 9 bases lay in between. The CDR3 loop is CASSVGMVNGYTF. DNA of the CDR3: TGTGCCAGCAGCGTAGGAATGGTGAATGGCTACACCTTC. The full variable domain, completed using reference TRBV9 and TRBJ1-2, is DSGVTQTPKHLITATGQRVTLRCSPRSGDLSVYWYQQSLDQGLQFLIQYYNGEERAKGNILERFSAQQFPDLHSELNLSSLELGDSALYFCASSVGMVNGYTFGSGTRLTVV.

This sequence joins TRBV5-4 and TRBJ1-1; 7 bases are shared with TRBD1. V shed 0 bases, J shed 5 bases, and the junction held 4 bases outside the gene matches. The CDR3 sequence is 14 residues long. CDR1 and CDR2 (germline): SGHNT, YYREEE (reference sequence). DNA of the CDR3: TGTGCCAGCAGCTTGGCGACAGGGAGGACTGAAGCTTTCTTT. Amino acid sequence: CASSLATGRTEAFF.

The chain couples TRBV18 to TRBJ1-2; D perhaps matches TRBD1 (5 bases). V lost 0 bases and J lost 3, with 11 bases in between. Per germline, CDR1 KGHSH and CDR2 LQKENI. The CDR3 loop spans 15 amino acids. CDR3 sequence reads: CASSPPIGVDYGYTF. The DNA of the CDR3 is TGTGCCAGCTCACCACCGATAGGGGTAGACTATGGCTACACCTTC.

The chain uses TRBV27 and TRBJ2-1; TRBD2 agrees at 10 bases. Germline V lookup: CDR1 MNHEY, CDR2 SMNVEV (reference sequence). The CDR3 runs to 17 residues. Losses at the gene ends were 6 bases for V and 7 bases for J; bases not matched to a gene: 15. The CDR3 here is CASRPLASGRWVNEQFF. The CDR3 DNA follows: TGTGCCAGCAGGCCCCTAGCTAGCGGGAGATGGGTTAATGAGCAGTTCTTC.

In DNA form, the CDR3 reads TGTGCCAGCAGTTACGACGGCCACTATGGCTACACCTTC. Protein: CASSYDGHYGYTF. This sequence joins TRBV6-5 and TRBJ1-2; D not resolved. The CDR3 length is 13 residues. The ends were cut back, 2 bases at V and 3 bases at J, with 7 bases in the middle. Looked up from germline, CDR1 is MNHEY and CDR2 is SVGAGI.

This chain connects TRBV5-5 to TRBJ1-2; 10 bases are shared with TRBD1. V dropped 0 bases and J dropped 3; count of bases not matched to a gene: 8. Germline V gives CDR1 SGHKS, CDR2 YYEKEE (reference sequence). The CDR3 loop spans 17 amino acids. The CDR3 bases are TGTGCCAGCAGCTTGGTGGGACAGGGGATGAGGGACTATGGCTACACCTTC. Protein sequence: CASSLVGQGMRDYGYTF.

The rearrangement uses TRBV5-1 and TRBJ2-7; D not certain. Trimming removed 0 bases at V and 4 bases at J, with 20 bases between. CDR1 is SGHRS, CDR2 YFSETQ, per germline. CDR3 length: 17 amino acids. The CDR3 reads CASSLVSAPVRPYEQYF. The CDR3 region has the DNA TGCGCCAGCAGCTTGGTCTCGGCGCCCGTGCGCCCTTACGAGCAGTACTTC.

V and J are TRBV7-9 and TRBJ1-1; D not resolved. CDR3 length: 12 residues. Trimming removed 7 bases at V and 11 bases at J, with 17 bases between. Per germline, CDR1 SEHNR and CDR2 FQNEAQ (reference sequence). CDR3 amino acids: CASNPEGLGAFF. In nucleotides, the CDR3 is TGTGCCAGCAATCCGGAAGGCTTAGGGGCTTTCTTT. The full variable domain, completed using reference TRBV7-9 and TRBJ1-1, is DTGVSQNPRHKITKRGQNVTFRCDPISEHNRLYWYRQTLGQGPEFLTYFQNEAQLEKSRLLSDRFSAERPKGSFSTLEIQRTEQGDSAMYLCASNPEGLGAFFGQGTRLTVV.

The chain carries TRBV6-1 and TRBJ2-1, with TRBD2 identical over 7 bases. The V gene end was trimmed by 4 bases and the J gene end by 6 bases; junction bases not matched to a gene: 6. This CDR3 comprises 14 residues. The germline gives CDR1 MNHNS, CDR2 SASEGT. CDR3 DNA: TGTGCCAGCAGTGTTGCGGGAGTAGGCAATGAGCAGTTCTTC. Translating gives CASSVAGVGNEQFF.